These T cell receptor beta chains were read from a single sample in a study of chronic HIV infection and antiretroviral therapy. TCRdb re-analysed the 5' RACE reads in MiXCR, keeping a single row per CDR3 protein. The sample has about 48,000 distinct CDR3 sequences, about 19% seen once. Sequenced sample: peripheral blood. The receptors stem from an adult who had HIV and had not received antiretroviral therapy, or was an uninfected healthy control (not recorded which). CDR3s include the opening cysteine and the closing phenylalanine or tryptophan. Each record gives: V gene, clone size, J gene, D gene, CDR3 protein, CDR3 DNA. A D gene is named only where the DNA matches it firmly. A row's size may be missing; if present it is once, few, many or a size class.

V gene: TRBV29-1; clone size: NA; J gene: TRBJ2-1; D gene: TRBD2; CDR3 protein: CSVTQPLAGVQFF; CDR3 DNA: TGCAGCGTCACACAACCATTAGCGGGAGTTCAGTTCTTC
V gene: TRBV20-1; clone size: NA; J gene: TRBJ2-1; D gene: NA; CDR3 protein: CSARDGRSREDEQFF; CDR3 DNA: TGCAGTGCTAGAGATGGGCGGTCCCGCGAAGATGAGCAGTTCTTC
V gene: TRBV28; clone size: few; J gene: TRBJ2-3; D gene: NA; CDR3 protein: CASSLWGTTGKGTQYF; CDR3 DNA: TGTGCCAGCAGTTTATGGGGCACCACCGGAAAGGGGACGCAGTATTTT
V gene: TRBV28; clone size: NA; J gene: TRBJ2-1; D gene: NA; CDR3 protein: CASSSSGEQFF; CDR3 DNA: TGTGCCAGCAGTTCATCAGGGGAGCAGTTCTTC
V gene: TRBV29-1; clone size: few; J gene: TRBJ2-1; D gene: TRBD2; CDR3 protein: CSVAPGLAYNEQFF; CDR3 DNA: TGCAGCGTCGCCCCGGGACTAGCCTACAATGAGCAGTTCTTC
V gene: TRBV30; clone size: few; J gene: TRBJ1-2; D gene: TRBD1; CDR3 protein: CAWRRDSYGYTF; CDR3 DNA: TGTGCCTGGAGGCGGGACAGCTATGGCTACACCTTC
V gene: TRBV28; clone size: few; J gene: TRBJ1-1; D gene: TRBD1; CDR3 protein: CASSFSTGVTEAFF; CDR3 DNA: TGTGCCAGCAGTTTCTCGACAGGGGTCACTGAAGCTTTCTTT
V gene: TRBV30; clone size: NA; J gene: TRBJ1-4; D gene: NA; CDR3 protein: CAWSVRPGEKLFF; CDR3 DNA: TGTGCCTGGAGTGTACGTCCGGGTGAAAAACTGTTTTTT
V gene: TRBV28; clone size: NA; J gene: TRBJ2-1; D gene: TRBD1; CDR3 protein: CASRGTGSSYNEQFF; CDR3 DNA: TGTGCCAGCAGGGGGACAGGCAGCTCCTACAATGAGCAGTTCTTC
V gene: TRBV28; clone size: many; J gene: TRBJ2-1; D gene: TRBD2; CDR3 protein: CASSLYGLARVNEQFF; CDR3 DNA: TGTGCCAGCAGTTTATACGGACTAGCGAGGGTTAATGAGCAGTTCTTC
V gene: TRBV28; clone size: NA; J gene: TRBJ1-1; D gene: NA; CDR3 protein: CASSPVRWYMNTEAFF; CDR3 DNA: TGTGCCAGCAGTCCGGTTAGGTGGTATATGAACACTGAAGCTTTCTTT
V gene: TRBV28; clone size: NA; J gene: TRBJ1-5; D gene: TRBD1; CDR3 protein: CASRQTGWNQPQHF; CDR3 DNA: TGTGCCAGCAGGCAGACAGGGTGGAATCAGCCCCAGCATTTT
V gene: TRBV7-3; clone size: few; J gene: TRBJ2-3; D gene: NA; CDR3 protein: CASSLVGVGTDTQYF; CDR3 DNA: TGTGCCAGCAGCTTAGTGGGAGTAGGGACAGATACGCAGTATTTT
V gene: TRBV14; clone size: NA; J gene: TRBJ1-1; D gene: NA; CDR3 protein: CASSRTEHTLNTEAFF; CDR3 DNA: TGTGCCAGCAGCCGGACGGAACACACTTTGAACACTGAAGCTTTCTTT
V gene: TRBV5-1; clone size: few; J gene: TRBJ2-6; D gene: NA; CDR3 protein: CASSLPRRDTGLTSGANVLTF; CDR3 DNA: TGCGCCAGCAGCTTGCCCAGGCGGGATACGGGACTTACGTCTGGGGCCAACGTCCTGACTTTC
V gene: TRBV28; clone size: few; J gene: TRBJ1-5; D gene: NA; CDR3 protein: CASSLCRASTPYGNQPQHF; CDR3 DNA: TGTGCCAGCAGTTTATGCAGGGCATCTACCCCATACGGCAATCAGCCCCAGCATTTT